This entry lists 25 T cell receptor beta chains sequenced from one sample in a study of Ad26.COV2.S vaccination and SARS-CoV-2 variants. The protocol was immunoSEQ multiplex PCR, while the TCRdb copy is restricted to in-frame clones and leaves out a portion. This repertoire shows roughly 350,000 clones, roughly 87% found once; its top ten account for 3.4%. The treatment here: over 15 received Ad26.COV2.S at low or high dose, single or two shots; 5 received placebo; per-sample allocation not given. Each sample was drawn 63 days after the first injection (of vaccine or placebo). The input for sequencing was peripheral blood, taken in a trial of Ad26.COV2.S vaccine versus placebo. These receptors came from a person between 18 and 60 years old who received the Ad26.COV2.S COVID-19 vaccine or a placebo.

The chain couples TRBV6-5 to TRBJ1-1; D possibly corresponds to TRBD1 (6 bases). This CDR3 has 15 residues. Between the trimmed V and J ends, which lost 6 bases and 5 bases, there was a span of 19 bases. CDR1 and CDR2 (germline): MNHEY, SVGAGI. The CDR3 is CASSPNIQGWTEAFF. The CDR3 DNA sequence: TGTGCCAGCAGCCCGAATATTCAGGGGTGGACTGAAGCTTTCTTT.

A word on this clone: At one of its ends the junction is not consistent with the germline gene, which may arise from a read error. V is TRBV7-7 and J is TRBJ2-1; D perhaps matches TRBD1 (5 bases). The CDR3 is 16 amino acids. From germline, CDR1 is SSHAT and CDR2 FNYEAQ (reference sequence). This CDR3 reads CASSKDTGSSYNEQFF. CDR3 DNA: TGTGCTAGCAGCAAAGATACAGGTAGCTCCTACAATGAGCAGTTCTTC. The whole variable domain, filled in from reference TRBV7-7 and TRBJ2-1, reads GAGVSQSPRYKVTKRGQDVTLRCDPISSHATLYWYQQALGQGPEFLTYFNYEAQPDKSGLPSDRFSAERPEGSISTLTIQRTEQRDSAMYRCASSKDTGSSYNEQFFGPGTRLTVL.

This clone has only a few counts. The chain joins TRBV9 to TRBJ1-2, with D perhaps TRBD1 (6 bases). The CDR3 length is 17 residues. The germline V gene has CDR1 SGDLS and CDR2 YYNGEE. Trimming took 3 bases from V and 7 from J, leaving 25 bases between them. As DNA, the CDR3 is TGTGCCAGCAGCGGGGACCCTGGGTCGGGGGCGAGGTTTGGCTACACCTTC. Protein product: CASSGDPGSGARFGYTF.

This chain uses TRBV5-1 with TRBJ2-2, with D possibly TRBD1 on 6 matching bases. Germline V gives CDR1 SGHRS, CDR2 YFSETQ. The CDR3 extends over 14 amino acids. Trimming left V 4 bases short and J 7 bases short, with 14 bases between. The DNA for the CDR3 is TGCGCCAGCAGCCTCTCAGGGGTGGTCGGGGAGCTGTTTTTT. As protein: CASSLSGVVGELFF.

The chain combines TRBV7-9 with TRBJ1-1; no clear D gene. The V and J ends lost 5 bases and 5 bases respectively, with 12 bases between them. This CDR3 region has 13 residues. In germline, CDR1 is SEHNR, CDR2 FQNEAQ (reference sequence). CDR3 protein: CASSPRERTEAFF. The CDR3 DNA sequence: TGTGCCAGCAGCCCCCGGGAGCGAACTGAAGCTTTCTTT.

The chain couples TRBV5-1 to TRBJ2-1; tentatively, D is TRBD2 (6 bases). V was clipped by 2 bases and J by 3 bases, with 12 bases between them. Germline CDR1 and CDR2: SGHRS and YFSETQ. CDR3 length equals 15 residues. The CDR3 protein is CASSLGDSNYNEQFF. As DNA, the CDR3 is TGCGCCAGCAGCTTAGGGGACTCCAACTACAATGAGCAGTTCTTC.

A word on this clone: Other DNA variants within this sample encode the same CDR3. CDR3 region: CASSLVLYEQYF. The CDR3 DNA follows: TGTGCCAGCAGCTTGGTTCTGTACGAGCAGTACTTC. The V call is TRBV5-5, the J call TRBJ2-7; D is unresolved. The CDR3 covers 12 residues. The V and J ends lost 0 bases and 4 bases respectively, with 5 bases between them. Germline V gives CDR1 SGHKS, CDR2 YYEKEE (reference sequence).

This chain joins TRBV6-5 and TRBJ2-2; D is uncertain. Germline CDR1 reads MNHEY; CDR2 reads SVGAGI. The CDR3 sequence is 12 residues long. Deletions cut 6 bases from V and 3 bases from J, with 5 bases between. CDR3 protein: CASRDYTGELFF. Written as DNA, the CDR3 is TGTGCCAGCAGAGACTACACCGGGGAGCTGTTTTTT.

The V call is TRBV4-1, the J call TRBJ2-5, with 14 bases that match TRBD2. The germline CDR1 and CDR2 sequences are MGHRA and YSYEKL. The CDR3 consists of 19 residues. J was trimmed by 5 bases and V by 0 bases; bases with no gene match: 11. CDR3 DNA: TGCGCCAGCAGCCAAGAATTACTCCGAGGACTAGCGGGGGGTGAGACCCAGTACTTC. Amino acids: CASSQELLRGLAGGETQYF.

A note on this clone: A junction boundary mismatches the germline segment, possibly from a read error. The chain recombines TRBV12-3 or TRBV12-4 with TRBJ1-2; 7 bases line up with TRBD1. The CDR3 is made up of 11 amino acids. The CDR3, as DNA: TGTGCCAGCAGTTCGACAGGGAGTAGCTCCTTC. Its protein is CASSSTGSSSF.

The table lists this clone with a count of one. The chain joins TRBV7-6 to TRBJ2-7; 10 bases are a match to TRBD1. Germline V gene data show CDR1 as SGHVS and CDR2 as FNYEAQ. This CDR3 is built from 16 residues. V dropped 5 bases and J dropped 6; count of bases not matched to a gene: 13. In nucleotides, the CDR3 is TGTGCCAGCAGCCCCCGGGACAGGGGAGTTAAGGGCGAGCAGTACTTC. Its protein is CASSPRDRGVKGEQYF.

This clone was seen a few times. V is TRBV10-2 and J is TRBJ1-1; D possibly corresponds to TRBD1 (5 bases). Deletions cut 2 bases from V and 0 bases from J, with 10 bases between. Germline V gene lookup returns CDR1 WSHSY and CDR2 SAAADI. CDR3 length: 15 amino acids. The CDR3 loop is CASSEPGTLNTEAFF. As DNA, the CDR3 is TGCGCCAGCAGTGAGCCCGGGACGCTGAACACTGAAGCTTTCTTT.

The rearrangement links TRBV7-9 to TRBJ2-7; D may correspond to TRBD1 or TRBD2 (5 bases each). Trimming cost V 2 bases and J 3 bases, with 14 bases left between them. Germline-derived CDR1 and CDR2 are SEHNR and FQNEAQ (reference sequence). This CDR3 comprises 15 residues. CDR3 sequence (DNA): TGTGCCAGCAGCTTATCCGGGGCCCCCCTCTACGAGCAGTACTTC. It encodes CASSLSGAPLYEQYF.

The V call is TRBV4-3, the J call TRBJ1-2, with D perhaps matching TRBD1 (6 bases). Germline-derived CDR1 and CDR2 are LGHNA and YSLEER. With 4 bases removed from V and 3 bases from J, the gap between germline ends came to 9 bases. The CDR3 is made up of 13 amino acids. The CDR3 DNA reads as TGCGCCAGCAGCCGGACAGCCGACTATGGCTACACCTTC. Translated, it gives CASSRTADYGYTF.

The chain links TRBV3-1 (or the pseudogene TRBV3-2) to TRBJ1-1, with D perhaps TRBD1 (6 bases). The germline V gene has CDR1 LGHDT and CDR2 YNNKEL (reference sequence). CDR3 length: 13 residues. V was shortened by 3 bases and J by 12 bases, with 17 bases between the two germline ends. The DNA for the CDR3 is TGTGCCAGCAGCCAGGCCCGGGACACGGAAACTTTCTTT. Translating gives CASSQARDTETFF.

The genes are TRBV9 and TRBJ2-7; perhaps TRBD1 as D (6 bases). The germline CDR1 and CDR2 sequences are SGDLS and YYNGEE. Between the trimmed V and J ends, which lost 4 bases and 5 bases, there was a span of 10 bases. The CDR3 totals 12 residues. The CDR3 region is CASSITGNEQYF. The CDR3, as DNA: TGTGCCAGCAGCATAACAGGGAACGAGCAGTACTTC.

CDR3 nucleotide sequence: TGTGCCAGCAGCTTAACGTTATGGGACCTCTATGGCTACACCTTC. Its protein is CASSLTLWDLYGYTF. The chain has TRBV7-3 and TRBJ1-2, with a tentative D call TRBD1 (5 bases). Germline V gene sequence: CDR1 SGHTA, CDR2 FQGTGA. Trimming shortened V by 0 bases and J by 4 bases, and 12 bases separated the two germline ends. This CDR3 spans 15 amino acids.

V gene TRBV7-2 combines with J gene TRBJ2-1; D is perhaps TRBD2 (5 bases). The germline V gene encodes CDR1 SGHTA and CDR2 FQGNSA. V was clipped by 2 bases and J by 1 base, with 15 bases between them. The CDR3 spans 17 residues. The CDR3: CASSLRWVGESYNEQFF. For the CDR3, the DNA is TGTGCCAGCAGCTTACGATGGGTCGGGGAATCCTACAATGAGCAGTTCTTC.

The chain recombines TRBV3-1 (or the pseudogene TRBV3-2) with TRBJ2-1; D is unclear. This CDR3 spans 11 amino acids. V lost 3 bases to trimming and J lost 7 bases, with 4 bases between them. Germline-derived CDR1 and CDR2 are LGHDT and YNNKEL (reference sequence). The CDR3 DNA reads as TGTGCCAGCAGCCAGGGTAATGAGCAGTTCTTC. Amino acids: CASSQGNEQFF.

Details on this clone: The sample has other DNA sequences that encode this CDR3 too. The genes are TRBV7-8 and TRBJ2-7; D call uncertain. This CDR3 region has 12 residues. Per the germline V gene, CDR1 is SGHVS and CDR2 is FQNEAQ. V shed 1 base and J shed 1 base, with 2 bases lying between them. The CDR3 DNA is TGTGCCAGCAGCTTAGGGTCCTACGAGCAGTACTTC. The encoded protein is CASSLGSYEQYF.

This chain uses TRBV9 with TRBJ2-7; 8 bases match TRBD2. Germline CDR1 SGDLS, CDR2 YYNGEE. Losses at the gene ends were 1 base for V and 7 bases for J; bases not matched to a gene: 1. The CDR3 is 12 residues long. CDR3 bases: TGTGCCAGCAGCGTATTAGCGGGGGAGCAGTACTTC. Its protein is CASSVLAGEQYF.

This clone showed up just once. The chain is built from TRBV18 and TRBJ1-2; weak D call: TRBD1 (5 bases). V lost 2 bases to trimming and J lost 4 bases, with 5 bases between them. CDR1 is KGHSH and CDR2 is LQKENI in the germline V gene. This CDR3 is built from 12 residues. CDR3 DNA sequence: TGTGCCAGCTCACCAGGGGGCTATGGCTACACCTTC. Encoded protein: CASSPGGYGYTF. Full variable domain (remainder filled in from reference TRBV18 and TRBJ1-2): NAGVMQNPRHLVRRRGQEARLRCSPMKGHSHVYWYRQLPEEGLKFMVYLQKENIIDESGMPKERFSAEFPKEGPSILRIQQVVRGDSAAYFCASSPGGYGYTFGSGTRLTVV.

This clone was seen a single time. The chain employs TRBV14 and TRBJ2-7, with D possibly being TRBD1 or TRBD2 (5 bases each). Germline CDR1 SGHDN, CDR2 FVKESK. The CDR3 consists of 15 residues. Trimming removed 4 bases at V and 0 bases at J, with 13 bases between. The CDR3 reads CASSRRDARSYEQYF. CDR3 nucleotides: TGTGCCAGCAGCCGACGGGACGCCCGCTCCTACGAGCAGTACTTC.

The chain joins TRBV6-2 or TRBV6-3 to TRBJ2-5; a possible D gene is TRBD1 (5 bases). Germline CDR1 is MNHEY and CDR2 is SVGEGT. Trimming removed 0 bases from V and 5 bases from J, with 13 bases in between. The CDR3 is made up of 15 amino acids. CDR3 nucleotides: TGTGCCAGCAGTTACTCGTACCAGGGCGGTGAGACCCAGTACTTC. Protein product: CASSYSYQGGETQYF.

This rearrangement joins TRBV29-1 to TRBJ1-4; 10 bases are a match to TRBD1. From germline, CDR1 is SQVTM and CDR2 ANQGSEA. V lost 6 bases, J lost 6 bases, and 4 bases stayed unmatched. This CDR3 spans 13 amino acids. For the CDR3, the DNA is TGCAGCGTGGAGACAGGGGGCGATGAAAAACTGTTTTTT. Residues: CSVETGGDEKLFF.